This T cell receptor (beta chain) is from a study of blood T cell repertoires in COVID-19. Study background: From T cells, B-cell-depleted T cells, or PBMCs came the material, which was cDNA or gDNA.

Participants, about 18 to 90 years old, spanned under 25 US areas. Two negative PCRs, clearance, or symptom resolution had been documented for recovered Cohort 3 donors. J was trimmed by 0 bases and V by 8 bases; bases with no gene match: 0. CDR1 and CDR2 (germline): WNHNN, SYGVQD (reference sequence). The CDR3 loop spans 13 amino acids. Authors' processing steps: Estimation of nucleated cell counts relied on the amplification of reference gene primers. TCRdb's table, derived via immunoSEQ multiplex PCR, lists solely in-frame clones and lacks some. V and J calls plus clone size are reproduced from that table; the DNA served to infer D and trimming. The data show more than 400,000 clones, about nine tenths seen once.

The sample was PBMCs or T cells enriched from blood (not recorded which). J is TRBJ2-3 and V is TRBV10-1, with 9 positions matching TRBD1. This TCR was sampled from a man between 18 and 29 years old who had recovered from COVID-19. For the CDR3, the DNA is TGCGCCAGCGGACAGGGGAGCACAGATACGCAGTATTTT. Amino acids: CASGQGSTDTQYF.